The 25 T cell receptor beta chains below come from one sample, sequenced in a study of blood T cell repertoires in COVID-19. Measured with immunoSEQ multiplex PCR; TCRdb has only the in-frame clones, and not every one. Of about 240,000 clones listed, approximately 90% were seen once; the top ten hold 2% to 3%. The sequenced sample consisted of PBMCs or T cells enriched from blood (not recorded which). The receptor set was obtained from a woman aged 30 to 39 with acute COVID-19.

The chain joins TRBV18 to TRBJ2-7; TRBD1 matches at 12 bases. The junction had 7 bases not matched to a gene; V was cut back by 6 bases and J by 7 bases. There are 14 residues in the CDR3. Germline CDR1 and CDR2: KGHSH and LQKENI. CDR3 in amino acids: CASSVGQGAAEQYF. CDR3 nucleotide sequence: TGTGCCAGCTCGGTGGGACAGGGGGCAGCAGAGCAGTACTTC.

The chain has TRBV9 and TRBJ1-3; 7 bases fit TRBD1. This CDR3 is 13 amino acids long. V lost 7 bases to trimming and J lost 3 bases; unmatched junction nucleotides: 4. From germline, CDR1 is SGDLS and CDR2 YYNGEE. For the CDR3, the DNA is TGTGCCAGCGCAACAGGGGATGGAAACACCATATATTTT. Its translation is CASATGDGNTIYF.

V is TRBV5-1 and J is TRBJ2-3, with 8 bases matching TRBD2. CDR1 is SGHRS and CDR2 is YFSETQ in the germline V gene. This CDR3 comprises 18 residues. V gave up 0 bases and J gave up 5 bases; unmatched junction bases: 14. CDR3 in DNA: TGCGCCAGCAGCTTGGGGGGGACTAGTTCACAAGGAGGAGATACGCAGTATTTT. Translation gives CASSLGGTSSQGGDTQYF.

The rearrangement uses TRBV13 and TRBJ1-1, with a weak D call TRBD1 (6 bases). This CDR3 has 14 residues. Trimming cost V 3 bases and J 3 bases, with 11 bases left between them. The germline gives CDR1 PRHDT, CDR2 FYEKMQ (reference sequence). DNA of the CDR3: TGTGCCAGCAGCTTCAGGGGTCGGGACACTGAAGCTTTCTTT. Translated: CASSFRGRDTEAFF. The variable domain in full, completed from reference TRBV13 and TRBJ1-1, reads AAGVIQSPRHLIKEKRETATLKCYPIPRHDTVYWYQQGPGQDPQFLISFYEKMQSDKGSIPDRFSAQQFSDYHSELNMSSLELGDSALYFCASSFRGRDTEAFFGQGTRLTVV.

The chain links TRBV7-8 to TRBJ1-5, with a possible D match to TRBD1 (6 bases). Trimming took off 6 bases at V and 0 bases at J, with 15 bases between the two ends. This CDR3 has 16 amino acids. Germline V gene sequence: CDR1 SGHVS, CDR2 FQNEAQ. The CDR3 sequence is CASRPQGSGSNQPQHF. The CDR3, as DNA: TGTGCCAGCAGGCCACAGGGTTCGGGTAGCAATCAGCCCCAGCATTTT.

The V call is TRBV7-2, the J call TRBJ1-1, with D possibly being TRBD1 (5 bases). In germline, CDR1 is SGHTA, CDR2 FQGNSA. V was shortened by 6 bases and J by 0 bases, with 8 bases between the two germline ends. The CDR3 runs to 13 residues. The CDR3 DNA follows: TGTGCCAGCAGACCGGGGGTGAACACTGAAGCTTTCTTT. It is translated as CASRPGVNTEAFF.

The genes are TRBV6-1 and TRBJ2-7, with 7 bases aligning to TRBD1. The CDR3 spans 18 residues. Per the germline V gene, CDR1 is MNHNS and CDR2 is SASEGT. V shed 1 base, J shed 0 bases, and the junction held 12 bases outside the gene matches. The CDR3 sequence is CASSEGSWQDRSSYEQYF. Written as DNA, the CDR3 is TGTGCCAGCAGTGAAGGATCTTGGCAGGACAGGTCCTCCTACGAGCAGTACTTC.

The CDR3 bases are TGTGCCAGCAGCTCGAGCGGGGGGGGCACAGATACGCAGTATTTT. Its protein is CASSSSGGGTDTQYF. The chain combines TRBV7-9 with TRBJ2-3, with TRBD2 identical over 10 bases. J lost 1 base, V lost 4 bases, and 2 bases had no gene match. The CDR3 is 15 amino acids. Germline V gives CDR1 SEHNR, CDR2 FQNEAQ (reference sequence). The variable domain in full, completed from reference TRBV7-9 and TRBJ2-3, reads DTGVSQNPRHKITKRGQNVTFRCDPISEHNRLYWYRQTLGQGPEFLTYFQNEAQLEKSRLLSDRFSAERPKGSFSTLEIQRTEQGDSAMYLCASSSSGGGTDTQYFGPGTRLTVL.

V and J are TRBV12-3 or TRBV12-4 and TRBJ1-5; 7 nucleotides align to TRBD1. The V gene end was trimmed by 6 bases and the J gene end by 4 bases; junction bases not matched to a gene: 3. The CDR3 sequence is 13 residues long. For the CDR3, the DNA is TGTGCCAGCAGGACGACAGGGAATCAGCCCCAGCATTTT. This gives the protein CASRTTGNQPQHF.

This sequence joins TRBV6-1 and TRBJ1-1; no clear D. V shed 1 base and J shed 6 bases, with 12 bases lying between them. CDR1 and CDR2 from the germline V gene are MNHNS and SASEGT. The CDR3 totals 14 residues. The CDR3: CASSEVEVGAEAFF. The CDR3 coding sequence is TGTGCCAGCAGTGAAGTTGAGGTTGGCGCTGAAGCTTTCTTT.

This rearrangement joins TRBV7-9 to TRBJ1-1; weak D call: TRBD1 (5 bases). CDR3 length: 13 amino acids. Trimming took 1 base from V and 6 from J, leaving 9 bases between them. CDR1 is SEHNR and CDR2 is FQNEAQ in the germline V gene (reference sequence). The CDR3 bases are TGTGCCAGCAGCTTAGTTGGGGCTGCTGAAGCTTTCTTT. Translation gives CASSLVGAAEAFF.

J is TRBJ2-4 and V is TRBV27, with D perhaps matching TRBD1 (6 bases). The germline V and J ends were trimmed by 5 bases and 8 bases, with 16 bases remaining between them. CDR1 and CDR2 (germline): MNHEY, SMNVEV (reference sequence). The CDR3 is made up of 14 amino acids. CDR3 residues: CASSQGSALDIQYF. CDR3 DNA sequence: TGTGCCAGCAGTCAGGGGTCGGCTCTGGACATTCAGTACTTC.

The V call is TRBV14, the J call TRBJ1-1; the match to TRBD1 covers 9 bases. CDR3 length equals 15 residues. Per germline, CDR1 SGHDN and CDR2 FVKESK. Unmatched junction bases numbered 6, after V lost 4 bases and J lost 3 bases. CDR3 sequence: CASSPTDRGYTEAFF. The CDR3 nucleotides read TGTGCCAGCAGCCCGACGGACAGGGGCTACACTGAAGCTTTCTTT.

The chain combines TRBV18 with TRBJ1-2; D is uncertain. Germline-derived CDR1 and CDR2 are KGHSH and LQKENI. V was pared by 6 bases and J by 5 bases, with 16 bases between. This CDR3 spans 14 amino acids. Here the CDR3 DNA reads TGTGCCAGCTCTCCGCGGGTAGGGAAGTATGGCTACACCTTC. This translates into CASSPRVGKYGYTF.

V is TRBV5-1 and J is TRBJ1-1, with a weak D call TRBD1 (5 bases). The CDR3 contains 14 residues. V lost 7 bases to trimming and J lost 1 base, with 14 bases between them. The germline gives CDR1 SGHRS, CDR2 YFSETQ. This CDR3 is CASGGTERNTEAFF. CDR3 in DNA: TGCGCCAGCGGGGGGACCGAACGGAACACTGAAGCTTTCTTT.

The V call is TRBV6-1, the J call TRBJ1-2; 9 bases map to TRBD1. Germline V gene sequence: CDR1 MNHNS, CDR2 SASEGT. This CDR3 is built from 13 residues. V lost 3 bases, J lost 7 bases, and 3 bases stayed unmatched. The CDR3 region is CASSDGTGTGYTF. CDR3 DNA sequence: TGTGCCAGCAGTGATGGGACAGGGACTGGCTACACCTTC.

The rearrangement joins TRBV4-2 to TRBJ2-1; tentative D call: TRBD1 (5 bases). V was cut by 0 bases and J by 8 bases, with 14 bases left in between. Germline loops: CDR1 LGHNA, CDR2 YNFKEQ. The CDR3 spans 15 residues. CDR3 region: CASSQDSGLTDEQFF. The CDR3, as DNA: TGTGCCAGCAGCCAAGATTCAGGGCTCACTGATGAGCAGTTCTTC.

About this clone itself: The sample holds other DNA sequences that translate to the same CDR3. The CDR3, as DNA: TGTGCCAGCAGCTCAGGCTCTGGGGCCAACGTCCTGACTTTC. This translates into CASSSGSGANVLTF. V usage is TRBV11-2 and J usage is TRBJ2-6; D gene ambiguous. CDR3 length equals 14 residues. V was trimmed by 4 bases and J by 0 bases, leaving 4 bases between them. Per germline, CDR1 SGHAT and CDR2 FQNNGV.

The chain is built from TRBV19 and TRBJ2-7, with D uncertain. Germline V gives CDR1 LNHDA, CDR2 SQIVND (reference sequence). The CDR3 runs to 14 residues. The V and J ends lost 5 bases and 0 bases respectively, with 11 bases between them. The CDR3: CASSPGRRSYEQYF. In nucleotides, the CDR3 is TGTGCCAGTAGTCCCGGTCGCCGCTCCTACGAGCAGTACTTC. Together with reference TRBV19 and TRBJ2-7, the CDR3 gives the full variable domain: DGGITQSPKYLFRKEGQNVTLSCEQNLNHDAMYWYRQDPGQGLRLIYYSQIVNDFQKGDIAEGYSVSREKKESFPLTVTSAQKNPTAFYLCASSPGRRSYEQYFGPGTRLTVT.

V usage is TRBV6-5 and J usage is TRBJ2-7; TRBD1 aligns across 8 bases. CDR1 MNHEY and CDR2 SVGAGI come from the germline V gene. The ends lost 0 bases at V and 1 base at J; junction bases unmatched: 2. The CDR3 length is 15 residues. CDR3 DNA: TGTGCCAGCAGTTACTCGCAGGGGGCGTCCTACGAGCAGTACTTC. Translated: CASSYSQGASYEQYF.

The chain has TRBV2 and TRBJ2-3, with 8 bases lining up with TRBD1. The CDR3 loop spans 15 amino acids. V lost 8 bases and J lost 3; bases outside the gene matches: 10. CDR1 is SNHLY and CDR2 is FYNNEI in the germline V gene. Here the CDR3 reads CASLGQGWETDTQYF. DNA for the CDR3: TGTGCCAGCCTAGGACAGGGATGGGAGACAGATACGCAGTATTTT.

The rearrangement joins TRBV18 to TRBJ1-3; 7 positions match TRBD1. The V and J ends lost 4 bases and 2 bases, in that order; junction bases with no gene match: 8. The CDR3 runs to 16 residues. Germline V gene data show CDR1 as KGHSH and CDR2 as LQKENI. CDR3 nucleotide sequence: TGTGCCAGCTCACAAGGACAGGTTGGAGCTGGAAACACCATATATTTT. This sequence encodes CASSQGQVGAGNTIYF.

The chain combines TRBV6-2 or TRBV6-3 with TRBJ2-1; tentative D call: TRBD1 (5 bases). Germline CDR1 and CDR2: MNHEY and SVGEGT. Trimming cost V 4 bases and J 16 bases, with 20 bases left between them. There are 13 residues in the CDR3. The CDR3 loop is CASSSPPPGISFF. Here the CDR3 DNA reads TGTGCCAGCAGTTCTCCTCCGCCAGGGATAAGCTTCTTC.

This rearrangement joins TRBV5-5 to TRBJ1-4; D is unclear. CDR3 length: 15 amino acids. Per the germline V gene, CDR1 is SGHKS and CDR2 is YYEKEE (reference sequence). The V end lost 3 bases, the J end lost 0 bases, and 9 bases lay between the germline ends. CDR3 in amino acids: CASSWGDATNEKLFF. Here the CDR3 DNA reads TGTGCCAGCAGCTGGGGAGATGCAACTAATGAAAAACTGTTTTTT.

A word on this clone: A much larger clonotype is one base distant, so this may be a read error. In the same sample, other DNA sequences code for this CDR3. The J gene is TRBJ1-6, the V gene TRBV7-9; D is undetermined. V gave up 5 bases and J gave up 5 bases, with 4 bases separating them. This CDR3 comprises 12 residues. Germline assignment: CDR1 SEHNR and CDR2 FQNEAQ (reference sequence). As DNA, the CDR3 is TGTGCCAGCAGCCCGGATAATTCACCCCTCCACTTT. This sequence encodes CASSPDNSPLHF.